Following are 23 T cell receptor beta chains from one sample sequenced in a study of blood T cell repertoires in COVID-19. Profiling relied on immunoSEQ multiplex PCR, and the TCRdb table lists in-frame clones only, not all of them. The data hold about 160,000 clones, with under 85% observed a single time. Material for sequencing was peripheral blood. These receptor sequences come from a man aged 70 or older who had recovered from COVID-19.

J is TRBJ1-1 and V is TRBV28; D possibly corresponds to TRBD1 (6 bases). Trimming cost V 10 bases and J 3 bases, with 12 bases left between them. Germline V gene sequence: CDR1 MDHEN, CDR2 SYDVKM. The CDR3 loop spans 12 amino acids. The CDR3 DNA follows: TGTGCCACCTCACGACAGGACACTGAAGCTTTCTTT. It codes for CATSRQDTEAFF.

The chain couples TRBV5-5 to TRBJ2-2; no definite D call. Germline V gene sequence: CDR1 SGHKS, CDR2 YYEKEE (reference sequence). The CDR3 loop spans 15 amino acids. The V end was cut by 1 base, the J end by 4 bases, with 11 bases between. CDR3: CASSLTELSTGELFF. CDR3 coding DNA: TGTGCCAGCAGCTTGACTGAACTGTCCACCGGGGAGCTGTTTTTT.

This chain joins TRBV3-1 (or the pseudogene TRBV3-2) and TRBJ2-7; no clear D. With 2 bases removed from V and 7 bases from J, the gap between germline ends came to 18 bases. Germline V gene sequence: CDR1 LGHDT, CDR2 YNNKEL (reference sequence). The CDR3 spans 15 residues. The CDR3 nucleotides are TGTGCCAGCAGCCAAAGCCTAGATCCTCAATGGGAGCAGTACTTC. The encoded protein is CASSQSLDPQWEQYF.

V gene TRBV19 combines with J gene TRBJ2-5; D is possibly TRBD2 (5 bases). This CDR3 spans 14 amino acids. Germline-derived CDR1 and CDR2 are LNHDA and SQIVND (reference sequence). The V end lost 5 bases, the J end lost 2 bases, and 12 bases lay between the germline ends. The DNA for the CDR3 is TGTGCCAGTAGTTGGCAGAGAGGGCAAGAGACCCAGTACTTC. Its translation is CASSWQRGQETQYF.

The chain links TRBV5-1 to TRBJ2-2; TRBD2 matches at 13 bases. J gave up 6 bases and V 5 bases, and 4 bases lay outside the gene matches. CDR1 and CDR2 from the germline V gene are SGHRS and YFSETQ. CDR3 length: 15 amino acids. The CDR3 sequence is CASRWTSGSPGELFF. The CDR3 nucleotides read TGCGCCAGCAGGTGGACTAGCGGGAGTCCCGGGGAGCTGTTTTTT.

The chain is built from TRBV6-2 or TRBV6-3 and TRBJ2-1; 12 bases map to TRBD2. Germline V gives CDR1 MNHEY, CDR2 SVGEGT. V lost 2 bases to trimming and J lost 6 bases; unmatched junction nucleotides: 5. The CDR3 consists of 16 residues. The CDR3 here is CASSYPTSGRGNEQFF. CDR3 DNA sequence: TGTGCCAGCAGTTACCCGACTAGCGGGAGAGGCAATGAGCAGTTCTTC.

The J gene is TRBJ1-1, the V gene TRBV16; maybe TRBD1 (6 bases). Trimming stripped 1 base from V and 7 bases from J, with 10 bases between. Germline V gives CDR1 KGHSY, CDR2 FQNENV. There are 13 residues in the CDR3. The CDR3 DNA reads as TGTGCCAGCAGCCAATTTAGGGGGAATGAAGCTTTCTTT. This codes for CASSQFRGNEAFF.

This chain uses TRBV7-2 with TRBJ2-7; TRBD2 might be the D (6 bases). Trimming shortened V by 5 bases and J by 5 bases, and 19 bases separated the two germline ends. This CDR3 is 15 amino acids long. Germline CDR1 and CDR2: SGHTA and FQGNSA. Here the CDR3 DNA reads TGTGCCAGCAGCCAGTGGGCTCGGGAGCTCAACGAGCAGTACTTC. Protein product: CASSQWARELNEQYF.

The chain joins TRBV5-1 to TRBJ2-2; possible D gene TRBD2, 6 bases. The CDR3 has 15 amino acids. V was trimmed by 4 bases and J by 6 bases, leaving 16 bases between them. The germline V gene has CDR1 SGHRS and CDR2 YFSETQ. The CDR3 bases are TGCGCCAGCAGCGCGGGGTCGAACACCCCCGGGGAGCTGTTTTTT. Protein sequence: CASSAGSNTPGELFF.

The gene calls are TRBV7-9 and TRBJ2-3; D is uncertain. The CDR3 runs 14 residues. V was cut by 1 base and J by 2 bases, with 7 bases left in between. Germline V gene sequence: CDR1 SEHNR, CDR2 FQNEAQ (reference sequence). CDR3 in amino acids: CASSLGGTTDTQYF. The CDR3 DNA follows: TGTGCCAGCAGCTTAGGAGGTACCACAGATACGCAGTATTTT.

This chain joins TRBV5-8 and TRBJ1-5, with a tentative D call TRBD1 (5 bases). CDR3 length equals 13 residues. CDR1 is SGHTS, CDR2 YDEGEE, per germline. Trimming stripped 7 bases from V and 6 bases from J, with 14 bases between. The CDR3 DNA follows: TGTGCCAGCGGAGGTTGGAGGGGTCAGCCCCAGCATTTT. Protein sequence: CASGGWRGQPQHF.

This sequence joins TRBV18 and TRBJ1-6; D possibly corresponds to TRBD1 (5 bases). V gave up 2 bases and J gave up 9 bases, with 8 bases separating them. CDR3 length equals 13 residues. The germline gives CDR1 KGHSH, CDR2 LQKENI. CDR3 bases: TGTGCCAGCTCACCAGGGGCTACTTCACCCCTCCACTTT. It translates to CASSPGATSPLHF.

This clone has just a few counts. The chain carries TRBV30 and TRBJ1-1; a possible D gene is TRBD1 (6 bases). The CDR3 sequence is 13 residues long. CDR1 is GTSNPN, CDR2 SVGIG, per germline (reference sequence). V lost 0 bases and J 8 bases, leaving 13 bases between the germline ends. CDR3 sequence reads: CAWSVMNREEAFF. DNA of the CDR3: TGTGCCTGGAGTGTAATGAACAGGGAGGAAGCTTTCTTT.

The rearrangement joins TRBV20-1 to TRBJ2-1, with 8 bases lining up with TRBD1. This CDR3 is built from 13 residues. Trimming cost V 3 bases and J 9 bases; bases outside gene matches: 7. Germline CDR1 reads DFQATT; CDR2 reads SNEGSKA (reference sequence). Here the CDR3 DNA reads TGCAGTGCTAGTGTGACAGGGGCCGGTGAGCAGTTCTTC. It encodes CSASVTGAGEQFF.

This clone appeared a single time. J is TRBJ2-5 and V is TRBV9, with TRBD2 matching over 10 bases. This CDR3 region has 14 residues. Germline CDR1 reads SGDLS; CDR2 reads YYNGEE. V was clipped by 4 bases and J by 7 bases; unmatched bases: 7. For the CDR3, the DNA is TGTGCCAGCAGCTCCCAGCGGGAGGGAGGGACCCAGTACTTC. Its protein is CASSSQREGGTQYF. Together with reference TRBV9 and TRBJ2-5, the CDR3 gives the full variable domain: DSGVTQTPKHLITATGQRVTLRCSPRSGDLSVYWYQQSLDQGLQFLIQYYNGEERAKGNILERFSAQQFPDLHSELNLSSLELGDSALYFCASSSQREGGTQYFGPGTRLLVL.

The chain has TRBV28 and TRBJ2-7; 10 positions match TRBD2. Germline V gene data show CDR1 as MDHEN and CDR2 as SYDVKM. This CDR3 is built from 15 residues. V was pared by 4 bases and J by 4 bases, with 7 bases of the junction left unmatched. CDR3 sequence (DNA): TGTGCCAGCAGTTCGGCGGGACTAGCGCAATACGAGCAGTACTTC. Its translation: CASSSAGLAQYEQYF. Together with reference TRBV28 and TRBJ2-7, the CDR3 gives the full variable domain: DVKVTQSSRYLVKRTGEKVFLECVQDMDHENMFWYRQDPGLGLRLIYFSYDVKMKEKGDIPEGYSVSREKKERFSLILESASTNQTSMYLCASSSAGLAQYEQYFGPGTRLTVT.

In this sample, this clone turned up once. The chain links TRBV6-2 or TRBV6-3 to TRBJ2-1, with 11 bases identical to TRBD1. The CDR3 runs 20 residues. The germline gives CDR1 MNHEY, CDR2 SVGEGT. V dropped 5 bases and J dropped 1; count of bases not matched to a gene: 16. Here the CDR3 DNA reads TGTGCCAGCAGTCGGGACAGGGGGATTCGCGGTAAGAGGTCCTACAATGAGCAGTTCTTC. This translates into CASSRDRGIRGKRSYNEQFF.

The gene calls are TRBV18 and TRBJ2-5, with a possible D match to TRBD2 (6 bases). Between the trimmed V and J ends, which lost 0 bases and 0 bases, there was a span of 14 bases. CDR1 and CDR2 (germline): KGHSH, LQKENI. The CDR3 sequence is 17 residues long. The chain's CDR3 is CASSPPGLSGYQETQYF. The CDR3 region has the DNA TGTGCCAGCTCACCACCAGGTCTCAGCGGGTACCAAGAGACCCAGTACTTC.

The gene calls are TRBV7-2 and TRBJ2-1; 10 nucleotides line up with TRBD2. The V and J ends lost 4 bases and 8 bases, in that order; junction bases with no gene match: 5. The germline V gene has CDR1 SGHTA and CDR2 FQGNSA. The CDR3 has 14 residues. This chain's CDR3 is CASSSPSGSHEQFF. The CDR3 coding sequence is TGTGCCAGCAGCTCACCTAGCGGGAGCCATGAGCAGTTCTTC.

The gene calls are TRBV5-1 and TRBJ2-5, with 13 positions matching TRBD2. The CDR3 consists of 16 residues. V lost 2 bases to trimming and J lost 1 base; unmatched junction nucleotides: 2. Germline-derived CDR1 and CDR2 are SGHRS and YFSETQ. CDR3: CASSFGTSGAQETQYF. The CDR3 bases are TGCGCCAGCAGCTTTGGGACTAGCGGGGCCCAAGAGACCCAGTACTTC.

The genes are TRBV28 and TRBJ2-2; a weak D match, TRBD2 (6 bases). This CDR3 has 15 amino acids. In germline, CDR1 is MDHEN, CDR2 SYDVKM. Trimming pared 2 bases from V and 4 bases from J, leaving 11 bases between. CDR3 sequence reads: CASSLVQGGTGELFF. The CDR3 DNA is TGTGCCAGCAGTTTAGTGCAGGGAGGCACCGGGGAGCTGTTTTTT.

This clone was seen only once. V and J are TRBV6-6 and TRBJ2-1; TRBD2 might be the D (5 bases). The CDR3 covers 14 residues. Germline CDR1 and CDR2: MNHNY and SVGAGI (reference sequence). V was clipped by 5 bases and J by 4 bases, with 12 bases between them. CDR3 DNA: TGTGCCAGCAGTGCGAGGACGGGGTACAATGAGCAGTTCTTC. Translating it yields CASSARTGYNEQFF.

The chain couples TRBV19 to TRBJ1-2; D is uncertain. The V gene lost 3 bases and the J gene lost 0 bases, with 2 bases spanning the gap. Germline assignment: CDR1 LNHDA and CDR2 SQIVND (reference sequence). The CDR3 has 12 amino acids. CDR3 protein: CASSITNYGYTF. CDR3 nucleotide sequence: TGTGCCAGTAGTATTACTAACTATGGCTACACCTTC.